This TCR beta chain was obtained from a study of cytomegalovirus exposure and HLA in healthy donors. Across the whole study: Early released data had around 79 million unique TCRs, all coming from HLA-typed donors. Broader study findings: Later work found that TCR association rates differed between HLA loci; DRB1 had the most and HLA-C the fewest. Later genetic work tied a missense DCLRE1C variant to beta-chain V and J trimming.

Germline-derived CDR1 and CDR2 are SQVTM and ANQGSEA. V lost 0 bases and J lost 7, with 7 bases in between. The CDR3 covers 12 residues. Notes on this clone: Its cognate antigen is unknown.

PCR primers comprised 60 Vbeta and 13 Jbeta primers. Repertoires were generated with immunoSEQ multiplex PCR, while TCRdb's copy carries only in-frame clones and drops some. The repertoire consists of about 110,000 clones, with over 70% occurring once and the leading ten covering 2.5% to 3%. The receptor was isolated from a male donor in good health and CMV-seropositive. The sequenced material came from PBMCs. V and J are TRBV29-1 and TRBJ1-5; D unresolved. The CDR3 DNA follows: TGCAGCGTTGAAGAACGCGGGCAGCCCCAGCATTTT. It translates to CSVEERGQPQHF.